The next 18 T cell receptor beta chains were all read from a single sample in a study of blood T cell repertoires in COVID-19. Data came from immunoSEQ multiplex PCR; TCRdb stores just in-frame clones and leaves some out. The table records roughly 170,000 clones, more than 75% of them present only once. The material sequenced was PBMCs or T cells enriched from blood (not recorded which). The receptors derive from a woman between 50 and 59 years old who had recovered from COVID-19.

This clone was counted a few times. This CDR3 is CASSRSGTGYNEQFF. As DNA, the CDR3 is TGTGCCAGCAGCCGGAGCGGGACGGGCTACAATGAGCAGTTCTTC. This chain connects TRBV11-1 to TRBJ2-1; 7 bases line up with TRBD2. V was clipped by 5 bases and J by 3 bases; unmatched bases: 7. The germline gives CDR1 SGHAT, CDR2 FQDESV (reference sequence). The CDR3 is 15 residues long.

V usage is TRBV5-1 and J usage is TRBJ2-7; D not resolved. V was cut by 4 bases and J by 2 bases, with 10 bases left in between. The CDR3 is 13 residues long. Per the germline V gene, CDR1 is SGHRS and CDR2 is YFSETQ. The DNA of the CDR3 is TGCGCCAGCAGCGAGGCCTTCCCCTACGAGCAGTACTTC. Its protein product is CASSEAFPYEQYF.

This clone occurred once. This chain joins TRBV27 and TRBJ2-3; 12 positions match TRBD2. Germline lookup yields CDR1 MNHEY and CDR2 SMNVEV (reference sequence). The CDR3 loop spans 17 amino acids. Trimming removed 1 base from V and 0 bases from J; junction bases left unmatched: 2. The CDR3 coding sequence is TGTGCCAGCAGTTTATTAGGACTAGCGGGGAGCACAGATACGCAGTATTTT. This gives the protein CASSLLGLAGSTDTQYF.

The rearrangement links TRBV9 to TRBJ2-1; D perhaps matches TRBD2 (5 bases). V lost 3 bases and J 3 bases, leaving 16 bases between the germline ends. The CDR3 length is 16 residues. Germline V gene lookup returns CDR1 SGDLS and CDR2 YYNGEE. The chain's CDR3 is CASSEEARADYNEQFF. In DNA, the CDR3 is TGTGCCAGCAGCGAGGAGGCTAGAGCAGACTACAATGAGCAGTTCTTC.

The chain joins TRBV6-5 to TRBJ1-6; D is uncertain. Germline V CDR1 and CDR2: MNHEY, SVGAGI. Trimming removed 6 bases at V and 6 bases at J, with 9 bases between. This CDR3 has 13 residues. This CDR3 reads CASSPKLNSPLHF. CDR3 bases: TGTGCCAGCAGCCCCAAACTTAATTCACCCCTCCACTTT.

The chain links TRBV5-1 to TRBJ1-5; D gene ambiguous. This CDR3 contains 13 residues. V was shortened by 4 bases and J by 7 bases, with 12 bases between the two germline ends. Germline V gene sequence: CDR1 SGHRS, CDR2 YFSETQ. The chain's CDR3 is CASSEGPGQPQHF. The CDR3 nucleotides are TGCGCCAGCAGCGAAGGACCGGGGCAGCCCCAGCATTTT.

J is TRBJ2-3 and V is TRBV29-1; 8 bases map to TRBD1. V lost 7 bases to trimming and J lost 3 bases; unmatched junction nucleotides: 3. CDR3 size: 12 residues. Germline assignment: CDR1 SQVTM and CDR2 ANQGSEA. CDR3: CSDGQGTDTQYF. The CDR3 nucleotides read TGCAGCGACGGACAGGGAACAGATACGCAGTATTTT.

The CDR3 DNA follows: TGTGCCAGCAGCCCATATACAGGGGGAGCTAATGAAAAACTGTTTTTT. Amino acid sequence: CASSPYTGGANEKLFF. This chain uses TRBV5-6 with TRBJ1-4; TRBD1 matches at 8 bases. CDR3 length: 16 amino acids. Germline-derived CDR1 and CDR2 are SGHDT and YYEEEE. J gave up 3 bases and V 4 bases, and 8 bases lay outside the gene matches.

The chain employs TRBV12-3 or TRBV12-4 and TRBJ1-2; D remains unclear. The germline V and J ends were trimmed by 5 bases and 8 bases, with 9 bases remaining between them. This CDR3 comprises 11 residues. The CDR3: CASSASRGYTF. For the CDR3, the DNA is TGTGCCAGCAGTGCCTCTAGGGGCTACACCTTC.

This chain connects TRBV5-1 to TRBJ2-7; 9 nucleotides align to TRBD2. V lost 4 bases to trimming and J lost 6 bases; unmatched junction nucleotides: 8. This CDR3 spans 14 amino acids. Germline V CDR1 and CDR2: SGHRS, YFSETQ. The DNA of the CDR3 is TGCGCCAGCAGCCCAGGGACTAGCCTTTCCGAGCAGTACTTC. Translated, it gives CASSPGTSLSEQYF. Supplemented by reference TRBV5-1 and TRBJ2-7, the full variable domain reads KAGVTQTPRYLIKTRGQQVTLSCSPISGHRSVSWYQQTPGQGLQFLFEYFSETQRNKGNFPGRFSGRQFSNSRSEMNVSTLELGDSALYLCASSPGTSLSEQYFGPGTRLTVT.

CDR3 sequence reads: CASSPPGGAGYTEAFF. The DNA for the CDR3 is TGTGCCAGCAGCCCCCCCGGCGGGGCCGGGTACACTGAAGCTTTCTTT. The chain couples TRBV14 to TRBJ1-1, with a tentative D call TRBD1 (5 bases). Germline CDR1 SGHDN, CDR2 FVKESK. V was cut by 4 bases and J by 3 bases, with 18 bases left in between. The CDR3 runs to 16 residues.

This clone was observed a handful of times. This chain joins TRBV10-1 and TRBJ2-1, with 7 bases identical to TRBD2. The V segment lost 3 bases and the J segment 5 bases; nucleotides outside the gene matches: 4. CDR3 length: 14 amino acids. Per the germline V gene, CDR1 is WNHNN and CDR2 is SYGVQD (reference sequence). CDR3 region: CASSDGDYDNEQFF. CDR3 DNA sequence: TGCGCCAGCAGTGACGGGGACTACGACAATGAGCAGTTCTTC.

The CDR3: CASSFGKGTGELFF. CDR3 DNA: TGCGCCAGCAGCTTCGGGAAGGGCACCGGGGAGCTGTTTTTT. The V call is TRBV5-1, the J call TRBJ2-2, with D perhaps TRBD2 (5 bases). Germline-derived CDR1 and CDR2 are SGHRS and YFSETQ. Trimming took 2 bases from V and 4 from J, leaving 9 bases between them. The CDR3 loop spans 14 amino acids. The variable domain in full, with the rest retrieved from reference TRBV5-1 and TRBJ2-2, is KAGVTQTPRYLIKTRGQQVTLSCSPISGHRSVSWYQQTPGQGLQFLFEYFSETQRNKGNFPGRFSGRQFSNSRSEMNVSTLELGDSALYLCASSFGKGTGELFFGEGSRLTVL.

The chain links TRBV5-8 to TRBJ1-5; tentatively, D is TRBD1 (6 bases). Germline V gene lookup returns CDR1 SGHTS and CDR2 YDEGEE. The CDR3 is 14 amino acids. The V and J ends lost 7 bases and 3 bases respectively, with 14 bases between them. The CDR3 DNA is TGTGCCAGCCCAAACGGACAGTACAATCAGCCCCAGCATTTT. Its translation is CASPNGQYNQPQHF.

The J gene is TRBJ2-7, the V gene TRBV7-8; maybe TRBD2 (6 bases). CDR1 is SGHVS and CDR2 is FQNEAQ in the germline V gene. This CDR3 region has 15 residues. V was pared by 5 bases and J by 2 bases, with 16 bases between. DNA for the CDR3: TGTGCCAGCAGCCCGTTTGGAGGGATCCCCTACGAGCAGTACTTC. This sequence encodes CASSPFGGIPYEQYF.

The chain is built from TRBV29-1 and TRBJ2-6; no clear D gene. Trimming pared 5 bases from V and 0 bases from J, leaving 8 bases between. The V gene's germline CDR1 is SQVTM and CDR2 ANQGSEA. CDR3 length equals 14 residues. CDR3 amino acids: CSVRIDSGANVLTF. The CDR3 nucleotides are TGCAGCGTTCGTATAGACTCTGGGGCCAACGTCCTGACTTTC. The variable domain in full, with the rest retrieved from reference TRBV29-1 and TRBJ2-6, is SAVISQKPSRDICQRGTSLTIQCQVDSQVTMMFWYRQQPGQSLTLIATANQGSEATYESGFVIDKFPISRPNLTFSTLTVSNMSPEDSSIYLCSVRIDSGANVLTFGAGSRLTVL.

This chain links TRBV28 with TRBJ2-1, with D perhaps TRBD1 (5 bases). The germline gives CDR1 MDHEN, CDR2 SYDVKM. Deletions cut 2 bases from V and 10 bases from J, with 12 bases between. The CDR3 has 13 amino acids. The CDR3, as DNA: TGTGCCAGCAGTTTAATATGGGGCGCCGAGCAGTTCTTC. It codes for CASSLIWGAEQFF.

The chain has TRBV5-5 and TRBJ2-1, with 9 nucleotides matching TRBD2. The CDR3 consists of 16 residues. Germline CDR1 SGHKS, CDR2 YYEKEE (reference sequence). Trimming removed 4 bases from V and 5 bases from J; junction bases left unmatched: 10. The CDR3 DNA reads TGTGCCAGCAGCCGATATCAGGGGACTAGCCACAATGAGCAGTTCTTC. This translates into CASSRYQGTSHNEQFF.